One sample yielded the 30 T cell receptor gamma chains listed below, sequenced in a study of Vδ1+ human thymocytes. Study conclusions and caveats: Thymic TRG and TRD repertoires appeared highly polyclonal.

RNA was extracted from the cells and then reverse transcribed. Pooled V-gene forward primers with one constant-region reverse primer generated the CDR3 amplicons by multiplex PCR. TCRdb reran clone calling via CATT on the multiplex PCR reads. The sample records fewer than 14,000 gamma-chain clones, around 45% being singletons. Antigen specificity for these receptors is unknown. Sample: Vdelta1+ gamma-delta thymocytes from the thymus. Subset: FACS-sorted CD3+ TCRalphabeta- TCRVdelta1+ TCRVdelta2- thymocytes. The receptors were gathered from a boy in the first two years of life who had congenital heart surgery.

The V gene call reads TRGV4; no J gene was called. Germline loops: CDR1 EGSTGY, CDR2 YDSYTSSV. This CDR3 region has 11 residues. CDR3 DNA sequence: TGTGCCACCTGGGAGCCCCCCACGTCGCTCTTT. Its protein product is CATWEPPTSLF.

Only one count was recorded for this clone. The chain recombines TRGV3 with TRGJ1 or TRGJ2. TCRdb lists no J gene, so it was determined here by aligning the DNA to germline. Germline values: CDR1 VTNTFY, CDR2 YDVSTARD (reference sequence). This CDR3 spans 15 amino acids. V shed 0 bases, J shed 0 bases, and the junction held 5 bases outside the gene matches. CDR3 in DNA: TGTGCCACCTGGGACAGGCCGAGGAATTATTATAAGAAACTCTTT. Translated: CATWDRPRNYYKKLF.

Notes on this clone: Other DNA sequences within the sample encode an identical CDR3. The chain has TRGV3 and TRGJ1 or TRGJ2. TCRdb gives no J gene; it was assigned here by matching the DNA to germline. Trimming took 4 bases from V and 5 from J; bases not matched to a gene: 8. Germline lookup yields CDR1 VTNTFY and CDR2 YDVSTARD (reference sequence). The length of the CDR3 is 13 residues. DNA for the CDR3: TGTGCCACCTGGGATCGAAGAGATTATAAGAAACTCTTT. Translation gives CATWDRRDYKKLF.

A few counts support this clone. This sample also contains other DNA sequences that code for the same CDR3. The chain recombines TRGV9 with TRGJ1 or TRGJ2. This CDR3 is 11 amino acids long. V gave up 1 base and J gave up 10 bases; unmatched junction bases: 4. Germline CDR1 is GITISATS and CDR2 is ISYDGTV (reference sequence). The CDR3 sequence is CALWEVPKKLF. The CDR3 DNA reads TGTGCCTTGTGGGAGGTCCCGAAGAAACTCTTT.

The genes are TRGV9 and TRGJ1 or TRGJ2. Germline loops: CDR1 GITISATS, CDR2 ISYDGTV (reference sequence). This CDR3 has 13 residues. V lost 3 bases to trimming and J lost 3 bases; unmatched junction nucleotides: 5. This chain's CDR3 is CALWEISYYKKLF. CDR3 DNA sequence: TGTGCCTTGTGGGAGATATCTTATTATAAGAAACTCTTT.

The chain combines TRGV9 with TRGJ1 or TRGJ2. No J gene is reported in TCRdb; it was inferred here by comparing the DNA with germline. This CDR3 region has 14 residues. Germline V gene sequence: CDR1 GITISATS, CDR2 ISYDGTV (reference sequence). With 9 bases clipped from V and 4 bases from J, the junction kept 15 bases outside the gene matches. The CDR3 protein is CALTGKETYYKKLF. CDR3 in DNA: TGTGCCTTGACGGGGAAAGAGACCTATTATAAGAAACTCTTT.

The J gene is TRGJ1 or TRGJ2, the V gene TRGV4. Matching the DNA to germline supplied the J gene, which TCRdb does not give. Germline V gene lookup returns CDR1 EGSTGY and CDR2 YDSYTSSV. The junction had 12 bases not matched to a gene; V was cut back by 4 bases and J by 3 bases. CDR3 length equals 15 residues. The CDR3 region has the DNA TGTGCCACCTGGGAGGCTAGGGGCGGTTATTATAAGAAACTCTTT. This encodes CATWEARGGYYKKLF.

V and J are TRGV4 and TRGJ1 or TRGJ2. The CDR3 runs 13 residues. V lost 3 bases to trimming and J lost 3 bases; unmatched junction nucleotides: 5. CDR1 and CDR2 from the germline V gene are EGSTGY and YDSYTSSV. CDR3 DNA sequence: TGTGCCACCTGGGATTCTCCTTATTATAAGAAACTCTTT. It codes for CATWDSPYYKKLF.

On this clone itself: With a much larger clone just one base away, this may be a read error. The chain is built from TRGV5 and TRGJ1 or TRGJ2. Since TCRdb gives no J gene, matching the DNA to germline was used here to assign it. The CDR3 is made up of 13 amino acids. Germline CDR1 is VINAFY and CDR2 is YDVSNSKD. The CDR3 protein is CATWYRRYYKKLF. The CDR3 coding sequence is TGTGCCACCTGGTACAGGCGTTATTATAAGAAACTCTTT.

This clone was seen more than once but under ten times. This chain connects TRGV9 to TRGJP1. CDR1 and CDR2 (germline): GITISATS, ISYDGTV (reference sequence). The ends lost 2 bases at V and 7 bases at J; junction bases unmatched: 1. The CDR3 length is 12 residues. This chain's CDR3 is CALWEGGWFKIF. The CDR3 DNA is TGTGCCTTGTGGGAGGGTGGTTGGTTCAAGATATTT.

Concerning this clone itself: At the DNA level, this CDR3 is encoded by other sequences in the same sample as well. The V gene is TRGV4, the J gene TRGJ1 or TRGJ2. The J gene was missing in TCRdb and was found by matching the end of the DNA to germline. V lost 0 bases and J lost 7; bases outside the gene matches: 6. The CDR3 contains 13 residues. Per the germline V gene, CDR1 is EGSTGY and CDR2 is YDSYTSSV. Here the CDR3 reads CATWDGPRYKKLF. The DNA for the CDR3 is TGTGCCACCTGGGATGGGCCGCGGTATAAGAAACTCTTT.

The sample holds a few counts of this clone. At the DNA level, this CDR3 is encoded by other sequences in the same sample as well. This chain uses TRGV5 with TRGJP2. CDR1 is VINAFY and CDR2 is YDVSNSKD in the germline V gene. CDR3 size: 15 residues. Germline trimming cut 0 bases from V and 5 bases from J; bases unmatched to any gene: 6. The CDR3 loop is CATWDRPGSDWIKTF. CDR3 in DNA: TGTGCCACCTGGGACAGGCCAGGGAGTGATTGGATCAAGACGTTT.

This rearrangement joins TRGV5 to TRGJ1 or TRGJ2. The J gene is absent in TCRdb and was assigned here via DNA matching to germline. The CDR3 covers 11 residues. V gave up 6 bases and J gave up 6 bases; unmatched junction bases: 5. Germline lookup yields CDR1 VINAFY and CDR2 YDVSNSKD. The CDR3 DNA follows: TGTGCCACCTGGAGCTGTTATAAGAAACTCTTT. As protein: CATWSCYKKLF.

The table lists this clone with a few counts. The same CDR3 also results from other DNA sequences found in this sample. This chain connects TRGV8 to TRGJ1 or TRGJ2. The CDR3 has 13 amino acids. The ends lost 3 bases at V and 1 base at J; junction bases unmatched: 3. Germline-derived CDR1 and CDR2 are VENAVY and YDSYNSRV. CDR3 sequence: CATWDRNYYKKLF. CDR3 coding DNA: TGTGCCACCTGGGATCGAAATTATTATAAGAAACTCTTT.

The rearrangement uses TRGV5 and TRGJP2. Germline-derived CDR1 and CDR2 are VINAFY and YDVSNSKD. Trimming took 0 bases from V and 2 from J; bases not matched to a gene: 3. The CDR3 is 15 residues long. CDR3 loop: CATWDRESSDWIKTF. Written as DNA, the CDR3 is TGTGCCACCTGGGACAGGGAAAGTAGTGATTGGATCAAGACGTTT.

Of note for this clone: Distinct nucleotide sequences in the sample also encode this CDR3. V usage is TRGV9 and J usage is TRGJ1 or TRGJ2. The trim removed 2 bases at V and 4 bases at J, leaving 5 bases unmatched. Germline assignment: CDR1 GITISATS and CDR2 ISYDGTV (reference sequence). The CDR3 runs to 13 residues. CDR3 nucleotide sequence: TGTGCCTTGTGGGAGGAAGACTATTATAAGAAACTCTTT. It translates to CALWEEDYYKKLF.

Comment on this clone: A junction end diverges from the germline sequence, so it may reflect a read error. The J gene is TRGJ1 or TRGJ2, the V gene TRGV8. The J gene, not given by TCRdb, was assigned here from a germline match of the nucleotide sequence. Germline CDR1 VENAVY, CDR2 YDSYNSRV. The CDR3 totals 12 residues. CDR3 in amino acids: CATGDCSGEKLF. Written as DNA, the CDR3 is TGTGCCACCGGGGATTGCTCGGGGGAGAAACTCTTT.

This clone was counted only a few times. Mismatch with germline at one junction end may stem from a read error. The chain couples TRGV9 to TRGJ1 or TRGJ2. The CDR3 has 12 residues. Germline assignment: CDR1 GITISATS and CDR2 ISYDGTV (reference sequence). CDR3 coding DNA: TGTGCCTTGGGGGAGCCCTATTATAAGAAACTCTTT. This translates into CALGEPYYKKLF.

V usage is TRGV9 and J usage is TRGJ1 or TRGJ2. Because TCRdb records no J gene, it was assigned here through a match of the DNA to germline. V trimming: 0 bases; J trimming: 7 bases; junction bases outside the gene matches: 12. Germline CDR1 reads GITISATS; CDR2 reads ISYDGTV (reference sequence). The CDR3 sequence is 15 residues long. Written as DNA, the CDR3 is TGTGCCTTGTGGGAGGTGCAGTTTATAAGGTATAAGAAACTCTTT. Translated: CALWEVQFIRYKKLF.

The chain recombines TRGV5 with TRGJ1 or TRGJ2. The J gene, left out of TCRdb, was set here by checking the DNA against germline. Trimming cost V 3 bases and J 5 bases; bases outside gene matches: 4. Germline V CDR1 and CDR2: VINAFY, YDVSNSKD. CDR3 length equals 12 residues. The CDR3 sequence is CATWDGDYKKLF. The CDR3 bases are TGTGCCACCTGGGACGGGGATTATAAGAAACTCTTT.

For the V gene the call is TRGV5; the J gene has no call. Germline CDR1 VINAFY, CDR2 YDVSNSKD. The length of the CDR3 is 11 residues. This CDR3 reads CATWDRYKKIF. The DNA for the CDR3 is TGTGCCACCTGGGATCGTTATAAGAAAATATTT.

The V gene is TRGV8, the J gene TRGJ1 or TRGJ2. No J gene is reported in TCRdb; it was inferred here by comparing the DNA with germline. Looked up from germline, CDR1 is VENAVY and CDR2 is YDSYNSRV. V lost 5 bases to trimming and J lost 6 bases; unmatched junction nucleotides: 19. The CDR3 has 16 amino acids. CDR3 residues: CATWALSWGGGYKKLF. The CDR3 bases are TGTGCCACCTGGGCACTGTCGTGGGGCGGCGGTTATAAGAAACTCTTT.

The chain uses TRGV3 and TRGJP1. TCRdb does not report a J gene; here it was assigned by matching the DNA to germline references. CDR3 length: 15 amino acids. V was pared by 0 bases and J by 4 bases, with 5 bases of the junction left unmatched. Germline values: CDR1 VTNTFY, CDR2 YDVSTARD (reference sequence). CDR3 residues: CATWDRRDTGWFKIF. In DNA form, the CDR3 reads TGTGCCACCTGGGACAGGAGGGACACTGGTTGGTTCAAGATATTT.

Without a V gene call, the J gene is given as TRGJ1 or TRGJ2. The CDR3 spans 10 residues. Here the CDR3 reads CAGGYYKKLF. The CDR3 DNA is TGTGCAGGGGGGTATTATAAGAAACTCTTT.

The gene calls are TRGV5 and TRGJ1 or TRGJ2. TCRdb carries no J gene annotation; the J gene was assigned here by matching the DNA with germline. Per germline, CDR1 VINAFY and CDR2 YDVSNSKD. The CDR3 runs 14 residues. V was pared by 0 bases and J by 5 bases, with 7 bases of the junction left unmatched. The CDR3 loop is CATWDRRHDYKKLF. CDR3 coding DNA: TGTGCCACCTGGGACAGGCGTCATGATTATAAGAAACTCTTT.

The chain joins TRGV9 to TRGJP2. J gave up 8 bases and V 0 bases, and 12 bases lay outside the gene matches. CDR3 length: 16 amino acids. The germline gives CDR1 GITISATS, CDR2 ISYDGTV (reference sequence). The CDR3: CALWEVQGVGDWIKTF. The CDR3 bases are TGTGCCTTGTGGGAGGTGCAAGGGGTAGGCGATTGGATCAAGACGTTT.

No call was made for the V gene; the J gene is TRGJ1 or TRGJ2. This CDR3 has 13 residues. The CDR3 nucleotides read TGTGCCACCTGGGCCCGCGATTATTATAAGAAACTCTTT. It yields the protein CATWARDYYKKLF.

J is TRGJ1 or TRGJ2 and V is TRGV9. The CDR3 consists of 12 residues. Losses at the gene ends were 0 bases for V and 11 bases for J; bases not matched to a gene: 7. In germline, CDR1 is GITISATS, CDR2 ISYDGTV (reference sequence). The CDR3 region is CALWEVHGEKLF. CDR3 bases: TGTGCCTTGTGGGAGGTGCATGGGGAGAAACTCTTT.

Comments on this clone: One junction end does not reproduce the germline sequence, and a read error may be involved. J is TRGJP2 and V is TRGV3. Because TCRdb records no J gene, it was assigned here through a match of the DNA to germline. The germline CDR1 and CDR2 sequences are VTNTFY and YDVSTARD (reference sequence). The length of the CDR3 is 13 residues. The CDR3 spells CATWDSSDWIKTF. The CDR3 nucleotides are TGTGCCACTTGGGACAGTAGTGATTGGATCAAGACGTTT.

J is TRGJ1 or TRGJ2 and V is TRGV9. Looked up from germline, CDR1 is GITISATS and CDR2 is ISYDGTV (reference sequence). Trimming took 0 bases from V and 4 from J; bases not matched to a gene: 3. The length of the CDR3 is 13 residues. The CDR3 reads CALWEVVYYKKLF. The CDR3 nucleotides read TGTGCCTTGTGGGAGGTGGTGTATTATAAGAAACTCTTT.